The 18 T cell receptor beta chains given below trace back to one sample, sequenced in a study of T cell repertoires in cytomegalovirus infection. For these TCRs, the target antigens are not known. Via MiXCR, TCRdb re-called the reads, giving one row per CDR3 protein. In the table there are 250,000 to 400,000 distinct CDR3 sequences, 25% of which are singletons. The material sequenced was cultured PBMCs, taken from culture after CMV antigen stimulation. The receptors stem from a human donor in good health (CMV status not recorded). Some clones in this sample may be carry-over from other donors' samples.

This clonotype was found many times. The genes are TRBV12-3 or TRBV12-4 and TRBJ1-2, with D possibly TRBD1 on 5 matching bases. V was trimmed by 2 bases and J by 2 bases, leaving 9 bases between them. This CDR3 is 14 amino acids long. Here the CDR3 DNA reads TGTGCCAGCAGTTTAATGGGGACCAACTATGGCTACACCTTC. It yields the protein CASSLMGTNYGYTF.

A few counts support this clonotype. The V call is TRBV6-2 or TRBV6-3, the J call TRBJ1-1; 10 nucleotides line up with TRBD1. Trimming removed 4 bases from V and 3 bases from J; junction bases left unmatched: 11. Per the germline V gene, CDR1 is MNHEY and CDR2 is SVGEGT. CDR3 length: 17 residues. The CDR3 spells CASSWHGTGVRDTEAFF. CDR3 DNA: TGTGCCAGCAGTTGGCACGGGACAGGGGTCCGGGACACTGAAGCTTTCTTT.

V usage is TRBV7-9 and J usage is TRBJ2-5, with TRBD2 matching 7 bases. The CDR3 runs 16 residues. Germline V gene sequence: CDR1 SEHNR, CDR2 FQNEAQ (reference sequence). The V segment lost 5 bases and the J segment 2 bases; nucleotides outside the gene matches: 11. The CDR3 is CASSPAASGQQETQYF. CDR3 nucleotide sequence: TGTGCCAGCAGCCCAGCCGCTAGCGGACAACAAGAGACCCAGTACTTC.

The gene calls are TRBV4-1 and TRBJ2-3; 8 bases are shared with TRBD1. With V trimmed by 3 bases and J by 2 bases, 4 bases remained unmatched. This CDR3 has 15 amino acids. Looked up from germline, CDR1 is MGHRA and CDR2 is YSYEKL. The CDR3 sequence is CASSQGQVTTDTQYF. CDR3 coding DNA: TGCGCCAGCAGCCAGGGACAGGTAACCACAGATACGCAGTATTTT.

The sample holds many counts of this clonotype. The rearrangement links TRBV7-9 to TRBJ1-5; 8 bases match TRBD1. J lost 0 bases, V lost 5 bases, and 3 bases had no gene match. From germline, CDR1 is SEHNR and CDR2 FQNEAQ (reference sequence). The CDR3 loop spans 15 amino acids. The CDR3 bases are TGTGCCAGCAGCCCCACAGGGGGTAGCAATCAGCCCCAGCATTTT. Its translation is CASSPTGGSNQPQHF.

This clonotype was seen many times. The chain has TRBV7-2 and TRBJ2-3; no clear D gene. The germline CDR1 and CDR2 sequences are SGHTA and FQGNSA. Trimming pared 0 bases from V and 4 bases from J, leaving 8 bases between. The CDR3 consists of 14 residues. The CDR3 is CASSLASAPDTQYF. The CDR3 bases are TGTGCCAGCAGCTTAGCGTCAGCTCCAGATACGCAGTATTTT.

This clonotype was counted between two and nine times. The chain recombines TRBV19 with TRBJ2-7; D is possibly TRBD2 (6 bases). V was pared by 3 bases and J by 0 bases, with 12 bases between. CDR3 length: 15 residues. Germline CDR1 LNHDA, CDR2 SQIVND (reference sequence). The CDR3 bases are TGTGCCAGTAGTATTCTGCCCGGGAGCTCCTACGAGCAGTACTTC. Translating it yields CASSILPGSSYEQYF.

This clonotype appeared many times. This sequence joins TRBV7-2 and TRBJ1-1; possibly TRBD1 for D (5 bases). The CDR3 runs 14 residues. Germline CDR1 is SGHTA and CDR2 is FQGNSA. Trimming removed 2 bases from V and 6 bases from J, with 13 bases in between. CDR3 DNA sequence: TGTGCCAGCAGCTTAACCACAGGAGTCGCTGAAGCTTTCTTT. Its protein product is CASSLTTGVAEAFF.

The chain has TRBV3-1 and TRBJ2-7; no firm D call. V lost 1 base, J lost 5 bases, and 6 bases lay in between. This CDR3 contains 12 residues. Germline V lookup: CDR1 LGHDT, CDR2 YNNKEL (reference sequence). The chain's CDR3 is CASSQGAHEQYF. The CDR3, as DNA: TGTGCCAGCAGCCAAGGGGCCCACGAGCAGTACTTC.

This clonotype was seen at least ten times. The chain recombines TRBV4-1 with TRBJ2-7; 8 bases map to TRBD2. Germline-derived CDR1 and CDR2 are MGHRA and YSYEKL. CDR3 length equals 15 residues. Germline trimming cut 5 bases from V and 5 bases from J; bases unmatched to any gene: 11. CDR3 amino acids: CASSTTGLGVDEQYF. CDR3 DNA sequence: TGCGCCAGCAGCACTACGGGACTAGGGGTGGACGAGCAGTACTTC.

This clonotype turned up a few times. The chain combines TRBV2 with TRBJ1-5; D not resolved. This CDR3 comprises 15 residues. From germline, CDR1 is SNHLY and CDR2 FYNNEI. Trimming cost V 1 base and J 9 bases, with 16 bases left between them. The CDR3 loop reads CASSEVGGGNGPQHF. CDR3 in DNA: TGTGCCAGCAGTGAAGTAGGAGGCGGTAATGGGCCCCAGCATTTT. The full variable domain, its missing parts supplied by reference TRBV2 and TRBJ1-5, is EPEVTQTPSHQVTQMGQEVILRCVPISNHLYFYWYRQILGQKVEFLVSFYNNEISEKSEIFDDQFSVERPDGSNFTLKIRSTKLEDSAMYFCASSEVGGGNGPQHFGDGTRLSIL.

As for this clonotype: This could be a read error, since a much larger clone is one nucleotide away. The chain links TRBV6-2 or TRBV6-3 to TRBJ1-3; unclear D gene. Trimming shortened V by 7 bases and J by 8 bases, and 21 bases separated the two germline ends. The CDR3 is 15 residues long. The germline V gene encodes CDR1 MNHEY and CDR2 SVGEGT. This chain's CDR3 is CASTRGPALGYTIYF. The DNA for the CDR3 is TGTGCCAGCACTCGCGGCCCCGCATTGGGATACACCATATATTTT.

This clonotype appeared a few times. The V call is TRBV12-3 or TRBV12-4, the J call TRBJ1-5; D is unclear. The CDR3 runs 15 residues. Trimming removed 4 bases from V and 4 bases from J, with 14 bases in between. CDR3 in amino acids: CASSWALGENQPQHF. The CDR3 coding sequence is TGTGCCAGCAGTTGGGCCCTGGGAGAAAATCAGCCCCAGCATTTT.

V and J are TRBV19 and TRBJ2-7; TRBD2 agrees at 10 bases. Trimming took 0 bases from V and 3 from J; bases not matched to a gene: 5. The CDR3 totals 16 residues. Germline V gene data show CDR1 as LNHDA and CDR2 as SQIVND (reference sequence). This chain's CDR3 is CASSIDGTSDFYEQYF. The CDR3 bases are TGTGCCAGTAGTATAGACGGGACTAGCGATTTCTACGAGCAGTACTTC.

The chain carries TRBV7-3 and TRBJ1-2, with a possible D match to TRBD1 (5 bases). From germline, CDR1 is SGHTA and CDR2 FQGTGA. The CDR3 contains 12 residues. Trimming cost V 5 bases and J 8 bases, with 12 bases left between them. In DNA, the CDR3 is TGTGCCAGCAGCCCACAGGATCACGGCTACACCTTC. It codes for CASSPQDHGYTF.

This clonotype was picked up many times. The V gene is TRBV7-8, the J gene TRBJ2-5; TRBD2 might be the D (6 bases). CDR3 length equals 14 residues. The germline V and J ends were trimmed by 3 bases and 2 bases, with 10 bases remaining between them. In germline, CDR1 is SGHVS, CDR2 FQNEAQ. CDR3 residues: CASSFTAGQETQYF. CDR3 in DNA: TGTGCCAGCAGCTTTACAGCGGGTCAAGAGACCCAGTACTTC.

The chain combines TRBV7-2 with TRBJ1-5; D unresolved. This CDR3 comprises 15 residues. V was pared by 1 base and J by 2 bases, with 9 bases between. Germline-derived CDR1 and CDR2 are SGHTA and FQGNSA. CDR3 in amino acids: CASSLEEGRNQPQHF. CDR3 DNA: TGTGCCAGCAGCTTAGAGGAAGGGCGCAATCAGCCCCAGCATTTT.

This clonotype was seen a few times. The V gene is TRBV4-3, the J gene TRBJ2-1; TRBD2 aligns across 8 bases. Germline loops: CDR1 LGHNA, CDR2 YSLEER. J lost 4 bases, V lost 7 bases, and 9 bases had no gene match. The CDR3 length is 15 residues. CDR3 nucleotide sequence: TGCGCCAGCACCCCGGGACTAGGAAATTACAATGAGCAGTTCTTC. It codes for CASTPGLGNYNEQFF.